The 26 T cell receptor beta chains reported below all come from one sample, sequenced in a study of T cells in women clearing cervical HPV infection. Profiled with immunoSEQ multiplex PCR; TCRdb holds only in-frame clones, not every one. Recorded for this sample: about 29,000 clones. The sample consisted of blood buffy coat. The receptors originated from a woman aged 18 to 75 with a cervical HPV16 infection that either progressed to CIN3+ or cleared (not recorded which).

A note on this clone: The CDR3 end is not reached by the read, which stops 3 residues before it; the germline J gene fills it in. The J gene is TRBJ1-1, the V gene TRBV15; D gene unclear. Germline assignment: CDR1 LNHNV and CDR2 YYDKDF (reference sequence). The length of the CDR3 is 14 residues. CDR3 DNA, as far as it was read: TGTGCCACCAGCAGAGATCGTGACTTAGTAAAA. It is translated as CATSRDRDLVK. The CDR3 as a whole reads CATSRDRDLVKAFF.

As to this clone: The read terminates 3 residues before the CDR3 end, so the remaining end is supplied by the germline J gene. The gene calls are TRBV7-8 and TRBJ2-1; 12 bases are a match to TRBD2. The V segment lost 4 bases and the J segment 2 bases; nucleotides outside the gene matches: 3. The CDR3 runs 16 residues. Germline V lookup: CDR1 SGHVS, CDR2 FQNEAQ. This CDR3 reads CASSSRLAGAYNEQFF. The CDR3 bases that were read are TGTGCCAGCAGCTCAAGACTAGCGGGGGCCTACAATGAG.

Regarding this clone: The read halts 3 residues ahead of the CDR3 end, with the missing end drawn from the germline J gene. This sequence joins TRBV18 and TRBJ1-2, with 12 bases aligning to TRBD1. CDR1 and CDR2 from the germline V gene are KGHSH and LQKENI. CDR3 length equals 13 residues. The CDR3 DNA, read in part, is TGTGCCAGCTCCGGGACAGGGGGCTACGAC. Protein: CASSGTGGYD. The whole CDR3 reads CASSGTGGYDYTF.

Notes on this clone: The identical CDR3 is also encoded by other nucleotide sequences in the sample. The CDR3 reads CSVGLAGGQETQYF. CDR3 bases read: TGCAGCGTTGGCCTAGCGGGGGGGCAAGAGACC. This chain uses TRBV29-1 with TRBJ2-5; 12 bases are a match to TRBD2. With the read ending 3 residues before the CDR3 end, the germline J gene is used to fill in that end. V lost 4 bases, J lost 2 bases, and 2 bases stayed unmatched. The germline V gene has CDR1 SQVTM and CDR2 ANQGSEA. The CDR3 runs 14 residues.

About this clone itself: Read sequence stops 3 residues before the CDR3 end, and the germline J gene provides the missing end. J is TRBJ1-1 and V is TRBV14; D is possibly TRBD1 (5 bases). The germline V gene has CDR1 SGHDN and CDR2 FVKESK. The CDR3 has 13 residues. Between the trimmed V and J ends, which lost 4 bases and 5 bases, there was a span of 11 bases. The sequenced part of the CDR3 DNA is TGTGCCAGCAGCCCCCAGGGATGGACTGAA. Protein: CASSPQGWTE. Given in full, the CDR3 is CASSPQGWTEAFF.

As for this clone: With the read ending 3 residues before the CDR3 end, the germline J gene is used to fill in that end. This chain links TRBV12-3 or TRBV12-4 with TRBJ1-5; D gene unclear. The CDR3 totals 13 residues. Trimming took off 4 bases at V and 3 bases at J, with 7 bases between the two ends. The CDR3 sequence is CASSYLVNQPQHF. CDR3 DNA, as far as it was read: TGTGCCAGCAGTTACTTGGTCAATCAGCCC.

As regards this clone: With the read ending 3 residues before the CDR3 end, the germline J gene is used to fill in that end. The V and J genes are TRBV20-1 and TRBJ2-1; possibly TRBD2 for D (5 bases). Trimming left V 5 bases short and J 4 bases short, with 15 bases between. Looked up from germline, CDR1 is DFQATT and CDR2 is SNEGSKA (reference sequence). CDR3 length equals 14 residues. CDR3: CSAGPPADYNEQFF. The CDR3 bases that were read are TGCAGTGCTGGCCCCCCAGCGGATTACAATGAG.

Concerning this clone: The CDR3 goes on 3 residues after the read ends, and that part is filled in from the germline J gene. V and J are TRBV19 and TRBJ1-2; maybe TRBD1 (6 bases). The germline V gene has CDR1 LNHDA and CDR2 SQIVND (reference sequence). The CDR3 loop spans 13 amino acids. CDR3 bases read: TGTGCCAGTAGTATAACAGGGTCAGATACC. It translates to CASSITGSDT. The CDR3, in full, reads CASSITGSDTYTF.

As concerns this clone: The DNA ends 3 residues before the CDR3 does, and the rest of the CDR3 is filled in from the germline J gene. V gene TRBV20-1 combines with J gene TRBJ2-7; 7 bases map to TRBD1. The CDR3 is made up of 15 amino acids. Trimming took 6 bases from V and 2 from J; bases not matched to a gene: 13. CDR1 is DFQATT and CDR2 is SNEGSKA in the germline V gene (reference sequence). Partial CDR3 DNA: TGCAGTGCCCCAGCCTCCGGGACAGCAACCTACGAG. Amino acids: CSAPASGTATYE. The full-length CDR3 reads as CSAPASGTATYEQYF.

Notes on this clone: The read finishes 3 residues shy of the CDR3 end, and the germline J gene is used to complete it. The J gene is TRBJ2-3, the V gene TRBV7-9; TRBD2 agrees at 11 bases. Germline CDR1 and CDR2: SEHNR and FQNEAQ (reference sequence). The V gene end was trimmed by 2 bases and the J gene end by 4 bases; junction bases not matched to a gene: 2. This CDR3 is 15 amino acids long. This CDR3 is CASSLLAGGADTQYF. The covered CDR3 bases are TGTGCCAGCAGCTTACTAGCGGGAGGAGCAGATACG.

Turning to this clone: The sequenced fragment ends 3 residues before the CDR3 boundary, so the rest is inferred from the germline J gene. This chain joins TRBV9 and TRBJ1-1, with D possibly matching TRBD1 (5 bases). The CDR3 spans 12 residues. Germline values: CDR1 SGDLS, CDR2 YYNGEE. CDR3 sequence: CASSSGAGRAFF. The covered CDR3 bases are TGTGCCAGCAGCTCTGGGGCAGGACGG.

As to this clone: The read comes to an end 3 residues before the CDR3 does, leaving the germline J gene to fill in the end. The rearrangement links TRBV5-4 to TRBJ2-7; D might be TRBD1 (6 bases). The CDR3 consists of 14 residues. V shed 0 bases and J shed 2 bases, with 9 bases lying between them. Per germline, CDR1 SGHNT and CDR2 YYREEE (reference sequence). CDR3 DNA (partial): TGTGCCAGCAGCTTGGACAGGGCGACCTACGAG. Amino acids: CASSLDRATYE. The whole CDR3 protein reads CASSLDRATYEQYF.

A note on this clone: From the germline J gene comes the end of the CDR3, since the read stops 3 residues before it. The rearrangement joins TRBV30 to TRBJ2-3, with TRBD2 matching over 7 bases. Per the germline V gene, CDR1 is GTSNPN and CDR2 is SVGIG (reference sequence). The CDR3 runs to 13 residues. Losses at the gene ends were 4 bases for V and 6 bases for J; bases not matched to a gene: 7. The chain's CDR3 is CAWTSGVLDTQYF. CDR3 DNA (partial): TGTGCCTGGACCAGCGGGGTATTGGATACG. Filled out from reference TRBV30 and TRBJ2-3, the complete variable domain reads SQTIHQWPATLVQPVGSPLSLECTVEGTSNPNLYWYRQAAGRGLQLLFYSVGIGQISSEVPQNLSASRPQDRQFILSSKKLLLSDSGFYLCAWTSGVLDTQYFGPGTRLTVL.

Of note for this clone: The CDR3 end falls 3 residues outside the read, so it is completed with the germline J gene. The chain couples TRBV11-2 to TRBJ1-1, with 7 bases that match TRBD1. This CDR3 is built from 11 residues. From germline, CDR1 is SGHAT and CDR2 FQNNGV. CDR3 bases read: TGTGCCAGCAGCTTCTCCAGGGGG. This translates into CASSFSRG. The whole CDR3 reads CASSFSRGAFF.

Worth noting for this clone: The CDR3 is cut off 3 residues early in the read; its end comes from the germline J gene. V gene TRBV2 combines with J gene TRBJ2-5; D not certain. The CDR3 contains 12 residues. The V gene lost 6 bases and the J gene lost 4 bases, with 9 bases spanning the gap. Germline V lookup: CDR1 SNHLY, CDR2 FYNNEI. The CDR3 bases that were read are TGTGCCAGCAGGAAGGGTAGAGAGACC. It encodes CASRKGRET. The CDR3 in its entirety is CASRKGRETQYF.

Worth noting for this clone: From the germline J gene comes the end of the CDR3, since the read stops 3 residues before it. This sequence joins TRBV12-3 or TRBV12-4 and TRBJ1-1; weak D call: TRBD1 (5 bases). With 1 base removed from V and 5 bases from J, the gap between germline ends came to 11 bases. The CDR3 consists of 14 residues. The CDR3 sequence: CASSLGQGETEAFF. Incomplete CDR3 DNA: TGTGCCAGCAGTTTAGGGCAGGGCGAAACTGAA.

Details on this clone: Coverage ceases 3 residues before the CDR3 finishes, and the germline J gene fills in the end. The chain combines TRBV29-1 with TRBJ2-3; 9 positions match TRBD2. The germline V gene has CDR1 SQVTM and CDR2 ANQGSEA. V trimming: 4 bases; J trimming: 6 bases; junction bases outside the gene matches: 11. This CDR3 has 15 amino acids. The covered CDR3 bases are TGCAGCGTTGCTCTTGTTGGCGGGGGGGCCGATACG. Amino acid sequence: CSVALVGGGADT. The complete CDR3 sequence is CSVALVGGGADTQYF.

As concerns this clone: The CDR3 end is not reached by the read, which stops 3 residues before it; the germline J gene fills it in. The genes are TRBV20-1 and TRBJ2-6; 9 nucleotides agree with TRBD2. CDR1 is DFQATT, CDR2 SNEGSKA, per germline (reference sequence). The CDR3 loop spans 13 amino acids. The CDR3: CSASETSGLVLTF. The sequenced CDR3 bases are TGCAGTGCTAGCGAGACTAGCGGCTTGGTC.

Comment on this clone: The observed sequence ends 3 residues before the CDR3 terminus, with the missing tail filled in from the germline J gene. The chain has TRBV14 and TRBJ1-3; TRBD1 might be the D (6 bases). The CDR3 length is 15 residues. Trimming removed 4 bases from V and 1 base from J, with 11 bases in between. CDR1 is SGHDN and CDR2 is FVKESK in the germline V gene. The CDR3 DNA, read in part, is TGTGCCAGCAGCCCACAGACAGGTTCTGGAAACACC. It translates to CASSPQTGSGNT. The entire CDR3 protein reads CASSPQTGSGNTIYF.

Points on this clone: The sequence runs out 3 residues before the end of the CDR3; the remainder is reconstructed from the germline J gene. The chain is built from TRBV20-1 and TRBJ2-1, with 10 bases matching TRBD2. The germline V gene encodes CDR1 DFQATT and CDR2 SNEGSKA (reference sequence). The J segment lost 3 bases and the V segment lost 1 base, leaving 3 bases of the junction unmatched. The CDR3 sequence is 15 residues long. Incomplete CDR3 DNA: TGCAGTGCTAGAGCCAGCGGGAGGGTCTACAATGAG. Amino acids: CSARASGRVYNE. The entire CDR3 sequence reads CSARASGRVYNEQFF.

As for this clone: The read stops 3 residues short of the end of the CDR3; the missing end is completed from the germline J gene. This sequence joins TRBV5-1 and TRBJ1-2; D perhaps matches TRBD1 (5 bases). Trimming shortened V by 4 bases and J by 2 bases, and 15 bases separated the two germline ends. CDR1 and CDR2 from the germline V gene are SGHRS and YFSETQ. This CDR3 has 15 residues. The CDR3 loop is CASSGTGTPNYGYTF. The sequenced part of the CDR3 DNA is TGCGCCAGCAGCGGAACCGGGACTCCCAACTATGGC. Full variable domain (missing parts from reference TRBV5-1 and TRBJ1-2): KAGVTQTPRYLIKTRGQQVTLSCSPISGHRSVSWYQQTPGQGLQFLFEYFSETQRNKGNFPGRFSGRQFSNSRSEMNVSTLELGDSALYLCASSGTGTPNYGYTFGSGTRLTVV.

The CDR3 bases that were read are TGTGCCAGCAGACCCGGGACAGGGGCCTACGAG. Residues: CASRPGTGAYE. The CDR3 in its entirety is CASRPGTGAYEQYF. V usage is TRBV12-3 or TRBV12-4 and J usage is TRBJ2-7; the match to TRBD1 covers 10 bases. The sequenced fragment ends 3 residues before the CDR3 boundary, so the rest is inferred from the germline J gene. The trim removed 6 bases at V and 2 bases at J, leaving 4 bases unmatched. This CDR3 region has 14 residues.

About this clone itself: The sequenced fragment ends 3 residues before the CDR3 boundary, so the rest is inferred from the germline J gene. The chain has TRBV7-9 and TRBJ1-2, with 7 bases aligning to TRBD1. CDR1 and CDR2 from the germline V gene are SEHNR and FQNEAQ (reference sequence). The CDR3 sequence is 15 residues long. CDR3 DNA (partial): TGTGCCAGCAGCTTAGCGAGACAGGGCTCCTACGAC. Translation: CASSLARQGSYD. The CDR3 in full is CASSLARQGSYDYTF.

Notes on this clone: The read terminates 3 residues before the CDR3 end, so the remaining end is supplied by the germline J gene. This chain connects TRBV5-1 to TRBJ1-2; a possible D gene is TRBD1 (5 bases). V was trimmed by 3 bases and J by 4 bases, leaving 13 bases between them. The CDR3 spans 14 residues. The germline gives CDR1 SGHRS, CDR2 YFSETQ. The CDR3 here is CASSWTGGSYGYTF. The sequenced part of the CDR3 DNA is TGCGCCAGCAGCTGGACCGGGGGATCCTATGGC. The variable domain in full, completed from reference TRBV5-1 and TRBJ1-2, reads KAGVTQTPRYLIKTRGQQVTLSCSPISGHRSVSWYQQTPGQGLQFLFEYFSETQRNKGNFPGRFSGRQFSNSRSEMNVSTLELGDSALYLCASSWTGGSYGYTFGSGTRLTVV.

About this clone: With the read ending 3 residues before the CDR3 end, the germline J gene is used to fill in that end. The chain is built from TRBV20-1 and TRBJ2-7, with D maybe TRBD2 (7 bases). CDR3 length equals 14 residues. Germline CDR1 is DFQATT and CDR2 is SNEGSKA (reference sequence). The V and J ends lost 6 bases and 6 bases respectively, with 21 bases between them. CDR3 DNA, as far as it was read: TGCAGTGCGACCAAACAGGGACTACTAGGCGAG. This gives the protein CSATKQGLLGE. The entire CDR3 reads CSATKQGLLGEQYF.

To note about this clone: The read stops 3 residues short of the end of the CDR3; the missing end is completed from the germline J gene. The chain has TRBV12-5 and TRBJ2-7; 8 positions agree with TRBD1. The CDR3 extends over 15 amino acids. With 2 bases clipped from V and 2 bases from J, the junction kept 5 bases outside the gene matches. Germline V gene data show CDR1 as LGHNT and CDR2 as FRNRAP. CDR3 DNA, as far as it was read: TGTGCTAGTGGTTTGAGGGACAGGCAAGCCTACGAG. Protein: CASGLRDRQAYE. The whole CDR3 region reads CASGLRDRQAYEQYF.